Below, 14 T cell receptor beta chains from the same sample are listed, as sequenced in a study of T cell responses to AZD1222 COVID-19 vaccine. The method was immunoSEQ multiplex PCR; TCRdb's version includes in-frame clones alone and lacks a portion of them. The sample lists 180,000 or so clones, roughly 93% occurring once. The material was peripheral blood, obtained on day 0 of AZD1222 vaccination. The receptors come from an adult in good health.

The chain is built from TRBV18 and TRBJ2-3, with D possibly being TRBD1 (5 bases). The germline V gene encodes CDR1 KGHSH and CDR2 LQKENI. V was shortened by 2 bases and J by 4 bases, with 16 bases between the two germline ends. This CDR3 contains 16 residues. The CDR3 DNA sequence: TGTGCCAGCTCACCAACAGGACCAGCTCCTTCAGATACGCAGTATTTT. Amino acid sequence: CASSPTGPAPSDTQYF.

J is TRBJ1-2 and V is TRBV25-1, with 7 bases fitting TRBD1. Unmatched junction bases numbered 11, after V lost 2 bases and J lost 5 bases. There are 16 residues in the CDR3. The germline V gene has CDR1 MGHDK and CDR2 SYGVNS. CDR3 in DNA: TGTGCCAGCAGTGAACACGCCGGACAGGTCCAATATGGCTACACCTTC. Protein: CASSEHAGQVQYGYTF.

The chain carries TRBV3-1 (or the pseudogene TRBV3-2) and TRBJ2-4; the match to TRBD1 covers 7 bases. Germline V lookup: CDR1 LGHDT, CDR2 YNNKEL (reference sequence). CDR3 size: 14 residues. The trim removed 0 bases at V and 8 bases at J, leaving 4 bases unmatched. The CDR3 spells CASSQEGGPHIQYF. Written as DNA, the CDR3 is TGTGCCAGCAGCCAAGAAGGGGGCCCTCACATTCAGTACTTC.

The rearrangement uses TRBV30 and TRBJ1-2; tentatively, D is TRBD1 (5 bases). V lost 2 bases, J lost 6 bases, and 19 bases lay in between. Per the germline V gene, CDR1 is GTSNPN and CDR2 is SVGIG (reference sequence). The CDR3 has 15 amino acids. CDR3 nucleotide sequence: TGTGCCTGGAGTATTATGTGGGGTGCGGGGGATGGCTACACCTTC. This encodes CAWSIMWGAGDGYTF.

J is TRBJ1-1 and V is TRBV19; no reliable D call. Looked up from germline, CDR1 is LNHDA and CDR2 is SQIVND (reference sequence). This CDR3 contains 13 residues. Trimming removed 4 bases from V and 2 bases from J, with 8 bases in between. In nucleotides, the CDR3 is TGTGCCAGTAGTACCCTGATAAACACTGAAGCTTTCTTT. Its protein is CASSTLINTEAFF.

The J gene is TRBJ1-3, the V gene TRBV10-3; TRBD1 agrees at 8 bases. CDR1 and CDR2 from the germline V gene are ENHRY and SYGVKD. V trimming: 4 bases; J trimming: 4 bases; junction bases outside the gene matches: 9. The CDR3 covers 16 residues. The CDR3 region has the DNA TGTGCCATCAGTGGTGGACAGGGTCGGTTGGGAAACACCATATATTTT. Translation gives CAISGGQGRLGNTIYF.

V is TRBV4-1 and J is TRBJ2-7, with 8 bases aligning to TRBD2. Germline V gene data show CDR1 as MGHRA and CDR2 as YSYEKL. This CDR3 has 16 residues. V lost 1 base and J lost 6; bases outside the gene matches: 11. The CDR3 bases are TGCGCCAGCAGCCAAGGTCTGGGAGCGGGGGCTTCCGAGCAGTACTTC. This translates into CASSQGLGAGASEQYF.

The rearrangement joins TRBV9 to TRBJ2-1, with 8 bases fitting TRBD2. CDR1 is SGDLS, CDR2 YYNGEE, per germline. V shed 4 bases, J shed 4 bases, and the junction held 1 base outside the gene matches. The length of the CDR3 is 13 residues. Here the CDR3 DNA reads TGTGCCAGCAGCACTAGCGGTTACAATGAGCAGTTCTTC. It is translated as CASSTSGYNEQFF.

This clone was detected once. The chain recombines TRBV7-9 with TRBJ2-1, with 8 nucleotides matching TRBD2. J lost 6 bases, V lost 3 bases, and 10 bases had no gene match. The germline gives CDR1 SEHNR, CDR2 FQNEAQ (reference sequence). The CDR3 contains 16 residues. CDR3 sequence (DNA): TGTGCCAGCAGCTTTACCTTCGGGACTAGACTCAATGAGCAGTTCTTC. Encoded protein: CASSFTFGTRLNEQFF.

The genes are TRBV5-1 and TRBJ1-2; the D is unclear. Deletions cut 0 bases from V and 4 bases from J, with 7 bases between. Germline CDR1 SGHRS, CDR2 YFSETQ. The CDR3 sequence is 13 residues long. The CDR3 here is CASSLDQSYGYTF. In DNA form, the CDR3 reads TGCGCCAGCAGCTTGGATCAGAGCTATGGCTACACCTTC.

This clone showed up just a few times. This chain links TRBV4-1 with TRBJ2-7; 8 bases are shared with TRBD1. Unmatched junction bases numbered 7, after V lost 3 bases and J lost 3 bases. The CDR3 runs 15 residues. CDR1 is MGHRA, CDR2 YSYEKL, per germline. The CDR3 region has the DNA TGCGCCAGCAGCCAGGCTACAGGGGGGAACTACGAGCAGTACTTC. Translation gives CASSQATGGNYEQYF.

The J gene is TRBJ1-1, the V gene TRBV18; 7 nucleotides match TRBD1. This CDR3 is 14 amino acids long. V lost 3 bases, J lost 4 bases, and 5 bases stayed unmatched. Looked up from germline, CDR1 is KGHSH and CDR2 is LQKENI. CDR3: CASSPRQGGTEAFF. The CDR3 region has the DNA TGTGCCAGCTCACCTCGGCAGGGGGGCACTGAAGCTTTCTTT.

V is TRBV7-8 and J is TRBJ2-5, with D perhaps matching TRBD2 (6 bases). V shed 2 bases and J shed 2 bases, with 18 bases lying between them. Germline V gene sequence: CDR1 SGHVS, CDR2 FQNEAQ. There are 17 residues in the CDR3. The CDR3 reads CASSLREVDGPQETQYF. CDR3 in DNA: TGTGCCAGCAGCTTAAGGGAGGTGGACGGACCACAAGAGACCCAGTACTTC.

This chain links TRBV7-6 with TRBJ2-1; no definite D call. The CDR3 spans 12 residues. Trimming took 11 bases from V and 11 from J, leaving 19 bases between them. Germline assignment: CDR1 SGHVS and CDR2 FNYEAQ. The CDR3 DNA follows: TGTGCCTCCGGCTGGACCACCACGAAGCAGTTCTTC. This encodes CASGWTTTKQFF. The full variable domain, completed using reference TRBV7-6 and TRBJ2-1, is GAGVSQSPRYKVTKRGQDVALRCDPISGHVSLYWYRQALGQGPEFLTYFNYEAQQDKSGLPNDRFSAERPEGSISTLTIQRTEQRDSAMYRCASGWTTTKQFFGPGTRLTVL.